These T cell receptor beta chains were read from a single sample in a study of shared clonotypes between healthy human individuals. TCRdb's table, derived via immunoSEQ multiplex PCR, lists solely in-frame clones and lacks some. The repertoire has approximately 1,000,000 clones, around three quarters of them found once; the top ten carry about 0.89%. Sequencing input: memory CD4+ T cells from PBMCs. These receptors were collected from a man aged 18 to 29 in good health. Some clones in this sample may be carry-over from other donors' samples. Both conserved end residues are part of each CDR3. A D gene is named only where the DNA matches it firmly. Expanded clones are given a class, and other clones once, few, many or no size at all.

cdr3_nt cdr3_aa d_call j_call v_call clone_size
TGTGCCAGCAGTTGGGACAGGGATTTCTACGAGCAGTACTTC CASSWDRDFYEQYF TRBD1 TRBJ2-7 TRBV28 NA
TGTGCCAGCACCCCCTGGGCGGCGAACACTGAAGCTTTCTTT CASTPWAANTEAFF NA TRBJ1-1 TRBV28 NA
TGTGCCAGCAGCTTAGCAGAGAACACTGAAGCTTTCTTT CASSLAENTEAFF NA TRBJ1-1 TRBV7-6 NA
TGCGCCAGCAGCTCGAGGACAGGTTTCTACGAGCAGTACTTC CASSSRTGFYEQYF TRBD1 TRBJ2-7 TRBV5-1 NA
TGTGCCAGCAGTCCCACCCTAGGTATAGGCGGAGGGGAGACCCAGTACTTC CASSPTLGIGGGETQYF NA TRBJ2-5 TRBV28 NA
TGCGCCAGCAGCCAACGATTACAGGGGGGCTATGGCTACACCTTC CASSQRLQGGYGYTF TRBD1 TRBJ1-2 TRBV4-1 NA
TGTGCCAGCAAGTCGCCTGGTGGGGGGAATTCACCCCTCCACTTT CASKSPGGGNSPLHF NA TRBJ1-6 TRBV28 NA
TGTGCCAGCTCACCGGCAGCGGGCTACGAGCAGTACTTC CASSPAAGYEQYF NA TRBJ2-7 TRBV18 NA
TGTGCCAGCAGTGGCACGGGAGGAGAGGGGAAACCACAAGAGACCCAGTACTTC CASSGTGGEGKPQETQYF TRBD2 TRBJ2-5 TRBV6-1 NA
TGTGCCAGCAGTGAACAGGGCTCGAACACCGGGGAGCTGTTTTTT CASSEQGSNTGELFF NA TRBJ2-2 TRBV2 few
TGCAGCGTTGGTGGGACAGGGGGCACCGGGGAGCTGTTTTTT CSVGGTGGTGELFF TRBD1 TRBJ2-2 TRBV29-1 NA
TGTGCCTGTCCGGGACAGGCCCGACAAAACTATGGCTACACCTTC CACPGQARQNYGYTF TRBD1 TRBJ1-2 TRBV30 NA
TGTGCCAGCAGCCTGGGAAGCCACTCAGATACGCAGTATTTT CASSLGSHSDTQYF NA TRBJ2-3 TRBV7-3 NA
TGTGCCAGTAGGGAGAGGACAGGGCGTACCAACACTGAAGCTTTCTTT CASRERTGRTNTEAFF TRBD1 TRBJ1-1 TRBV19 NA
TGTGCCACCAGCTCCGGCAACTATGGCTACACCTTC CATSSGNYGYTF NA TRBJ1-2 TRBV15 NA
TGCGCCAGCAGCTTGGGGACAGGGGGCGCGGGGGCTTTCTTT CASSLGTGGAGAFF TRBD1 TRBJ1-1 TRBV5-1 NA
TGTGCCAGCAGTGGCCACCGGGACAGGGGGACCTATGGCTACACCTTC CASSGHRDRGTYGYTF TRBD1 TRBJ1-2 TRBV6-1 NA
TGTGCCAGCAGCAAAGTTCGGCGCGACAATGAGCAGTTCTTC CASSKVRRDNEQFF NA TRBJ2-1 TRBV21-1 NA
TGTGCCAGCAGCTCAGGGGCAACTAATGAAAAACTGTTTTTT CASSSGATNEKLFF NA TRBJ1-4 TRBV11-2 once
TGTGCCAGCAGCTTAACTGGACAGGGGGCAAGGGGCTACACCTTC CASSLTGQGARGYTF TRBD1 TRBJ1-2 TRBV7-8 NA
TGTGCCAGCAGCCGGGCGGTCTTTTCCTTCTCCTACGAGCAGTACTTC CASSRAVFSFSYEQYF NA TRBJ2-7 TRBV5-5 NA
TGCGCCAGCAGCTTCCAAGAACTAGCGGGAGGGACCTACGAGCAGTACTTC CASSFQELAGGTYEQYF TRBD2 TRBJ2-7 TRBV5-1 NA
TGTGCCAGCAGTGAAGCCCGTGGCTACACCTTC CASSEARGYTF NA TRBJ1-2 TRBV6-1 NA
TGTGCCAGCAGCCCCTCGGGAGGGTATGGCTACACCTTC CASSPSGGYGYTF NA TRBJ1-2 TRBV7-2 NA
TGTGCCAGCAGCTTGGGGACAGGGTTGAACAATGAGCAGTTCTTC CASSLGTGLNNEQFF TRBD1 TRBJ2-1 TRBV5-6 once
TGCGCCAGCAGCCGGACGACTACGGGACTAGCGGACACAGATACGCAGTATTTT CASSRTTTGLADTDTQYF TRBD2 TRBJ2-3 TRBV4-1 NA
TGTGCCTGGAGTTCCGGGGCACAGCGGAGCACAGATACGCAGTATTTT CAWSSGAQRSTDTQYF NA TRBJ2-3 TRBV30 NA
TGTGCCAGCAGTTCCTACCCGGCGGGAAGGGGCAATGAGCAGTTCTTC CASSSYPAGRGNEQFF NA TRBJ2-1 TRBV27 NA
TGTGCCAGCAGCTTAGAACTTCGGCCAGGGAGGGAAAAACTGTTTTTT CASSLELRPGREKLFF NA TRBJ1-4 TRBV7-8 NA
TGTGCCAGCAGCCACGAGTCGGGCGATGGCTACACCTTC CASSHESGDGYTF NA TRBJ1-2 TRBV11-2 NA
TGCAGTGCTAGCCCAGCGGGAGGTAGACTCTTC CSASPAGGRLF TRBD2 TRBJ2-1 TRBV20-1 few
TGTGCCAGCTCACCGGGACAGGGCGGCAATCAGCCCCAGCATTTT CASSPGQGGNQPQHF TRBD1 TRBJ1-5 TRBV18 NA
TGTGCCAGCAGCGACGGACCGCTTGGAAACACCATATATTTT CASSDGPLGNTIYF NA TRBJ1-3 TRBV5-6 NA
TGTGCCAGCAGCTCAACGACGGGGGGGTATGAGCAGTTCTTC CASSSTTGGYEQFF TRBD2 TRBJ2-1 TRBV7-9 NA
TGTGCCAGCTCCCGGGAGGGGCAAAGCAATCAGCCCCAGCATTTT CASSREGQSNQPQHF NA TRBJ1-5 TRBV18 NA
TGTGCCAGCAGCTTAAATAGTATGGCTAATGAGCAGTTCTTC CASSLNSMANEQFF NA TRBJ2-1 TRBV11-2 few
TGTGCCAGCAGTGAACTCCGCGGGAGGGGCACTGAAGCTTTCTTT CASSELRGRGTEAFF NA TRBJ1-1 TRBV25-1 NA
TGCAGTGCGGAGCGTGACAATGAGCAGTTCTTC CSAERDNEQFF NA TRBJ2-1 TRBV20-1 few
TGTGCCAGCACCTCAAGGGCAAATCAGCCCCAGCATTTT CASTSRANQPQHF NA TRBJ1-5 TRBV28 few
TGCGCCAGCAGTCTCGGGGCGCGCTACCCCCACGAGCAGTACTTC CASSLGARYPHEQYF NA TRBJ2-7 TRBV5-1 NA
TGTGCCAGCAGCGTAGGATACAGGGGGTCTGGAAACACCATATATTTT CASSVGYRGSGNTIYF TRBD1 TRBJ1-3 TRBV9 NA
TGTGCCAGCAGCGCCGGGCCCGGGGGCGAGCAGTACTTC CASSAGPGGEQYF NA TRBJ2-7 TRBV7-2 once
TGTGCCAGCAGCCCATCCTTAAGGACAGGGGGCCTTTCAATCGGCGGCTACACCTTC CASSPSLRTGGLSIGGYTF TRBD1 TRBJ1-2 TRBV7-2 NA
TGCGCCAGCAGCTTGGTAGGTGGTTACGAGCAGTACTTC CASSLVGGYEQYF NA TRBJ2-7 TRBV5-1 NA
TGTGCCAGCAGTGAGACAGGGGGGAATGAAAAACTGTTTTTT CASSETGGNEKLFF TRBD1 TRBJ1-4 TRBV28 NA
TGCAGCGTTTCCGGGACTTCGAATGCTTTCTTT CSVSGTSNAFF NA TRBJ1-1 TRBV29-1 many
TGTGCCAGCGAGAACCTCGGTCCTAGCAATCAGCCCCAGCATTTT CASENLGPSNQPQHF NA TRBJ1-5 TRBV6-1 NA
TGTGCCACCAGCTCCCGCCTTTCCTACGAGCAGTACTTC CATSSRLSYEQYF NA TRBJ2-7 TRBV15 NA
TGCAGTGTCCTGGGATCCCACGGCTACACCTTC CSVLGSHGYTF NA TRBJ1-2 TRBV20-1 many
TGTGCCAGCAGCCCCGGATTAGGGCCCTACTATGGCTACACCTTC CASSPGLGPYYGYTF NA TRBJ1-2 TRBV5-6 few
TGCGCCAGCAGCCAACTTAGCGGGCAGCACTATGGCTACACCTTC CASSQLSGQHYGYTF NA TRBJ1-2 TRBV4-1 NA
TGTGCCAGCAGCTGGACTAGCGGGAGCGAAGATACGCAGTATTTT CASSWTSGSEDTQYF TRBD2 TRBJ2-3 TRBV5-4 NA
TGTGCCAGCAGCTCCACTAGCGGGAGATGGTCCGGGGAGCTGTTTTTT CASSSTSGRWSGELFF TRBD2 TRBJ2-2 TRBV5-6 NA
TGCGCCAGCAGCTTGGGTGTGGGACGCGACACTGAAGCTTTCTTT CASSLGVGRDTEAFF NA TRBJ1-1 TRBV5-1 NA
TGTGCCAGCAGTGAATTCGACAGGATGAACACTGAAGCTTTCTTT CASSEFDRMNTEAFF NA TRBJ1-1 TRBV2 NA